One and the same sample provided the 7 T cell receptor beta chains below, sequenced in a study of CD8+CD57+ T cells in acquired aplastic anemia. Profiling that covered TCR beta VDJ and CDR3 relied on genomic DNA as its template. TCRdb analysed the reads with MiXCR anew, one entry per CDR3 protein. The data contain more than 250,000 distinct CDR3 sequences, around 82% of them singletons. By flow cytometry, patients selected for sequencing had shown an expansion of CD8+CD57+ cells. The sequenced material came from sorted CD4+, CD8+, or CD8+CD57+ T cells (not recorded which) from PBMCs. All receptors come from a human donor with aplastic anemia.

Turning to this clonotype: An end of the junction does not agree with germline; a read error may underlie this. Here the CDR3 reads CASSLAGDTETQDF. In nucleotides, the CDR3 is TGTGCCAGCAGCTTAGCAGGAGATACAGAGACGCAGGATTTT. V is TRBV9 and J is TRBJ2-3; D is undetermined. This CDR3 has 14 residues. Germline CDR1 and CDR2: SGDLS and YYNGEE.

The table lists this clonotype with a count of one. One end of the junction is discordant with germline, which a read error may explain. The chain has TRBV2 and TRBJ2-5; TRBD1 matches at 8 bases. The CDR3 is made up of 12 amino acids. CDR1 and CDR2 from the germline V gene are SNHLY and FYNNEI. In DNA form, the CDR3 reads TGTGCCGGCCAGGGGGCTAGGGAGACCAAGTCTTTC. Translating gives CAGQGARETKSF.

As to this clonotype: No conserved phenylalanine or tryptophan is present at the end of the CDR3, so a read error is the likely explanation. The limits of the CDR3 on the DNA are not certain, so only TCRdb's listed CDR3 is given. The chain couples TRBV7-8 to TRBJ2-5; the D segment call TRBD1 is taken from the table without a DNA check. CDR1 is SGHVS and CDR2 is FQNEAQ in the germline V gene. The CDR3 length is 12 residues, termini included. CDR3 residues: CAGQVAGGPESL.

This chain links TRBV7-9 with TRBJ2-5, with D possibly TRBD1 on 6 matching bases. This CDR3 spans 15 amino acids. CDR1 is SEHNR and CDR2 is FQNEAQ in the germline V gene (reference sequence). V was trimmed by 6 bases and J by 14 bases, leaving 28 bases between them. CDR3 region: CASSSGRGNSPLHYF. The CDR3 DNA is TGTGCCAGCAGTTCAGGCAGGGGCAATTCACCCCTCCACTACTTC.

This clonotype has only a few counts. The V call is TRBV7-6, the J call TRBJ1-5; tentative D call: TRBD1 (5 bases). Deletions cut 7 bases from V and 16 bases from J, with 29 bases between. The CDR3 has 15 amino acids. The germline V gene encodes CDR1 SGHVS and CDR2 FNYEAQ. CDR3 sequence: CASTLGRVPSGANHF. The CDR3 DNA sequence: TGTGCCAGCACCCTAGGGAGGGTCCCCTCTGGGGCCAACCATTTT. Full variable domain (missing parts from reference TRBV7-6 and TRBJ1-5): GAGVSQSPRYKVTKRGQDVALRCDPISGHVSLYWYRQALGQGPEFLTYFNYEAQQDKSGLPNDRFSAERPEGSISTLTIQRTEQRDSAMYRCASTLGRVPSGANHFGDGTRLSIL.

Concerning this clonotype itself: This CDR3 fails to terminate in the conserved phenylalanine or tryptophan, so it likely reflects a read error. It is unclear where the CDR3 begins or ends on the DNA, so no DNA is shown, and the CDR3 is as TCRdb lists it. The chain has TRBV7-9 and TRBJ2-3; the D call in the table, TRBD1, was not verified against the DNA. Inclusive of both ends, the CDR3 amounts to 13 amino acids. CDR1 and CDR2 (germline): SEHNR, FQNEAQ (reference sequence). The CDR3 loop is CACEVGATEEPHY.

Concerning this clonotype: Compared with germline, one end of the junction differs, possibly owing to a read error. This chain connects TRBV15 to TRBJ2-6, with D possibly TRBD1 on 5 matching bases. Germline values: CDR1 LNHNV, CDR2 YYDKDF (reference sequence). The CDR3 totals 16 residues. The CDR3 sequence: CASSRASIEGAHFLAF. CDR3 DNA: TGTGCCAGCAGCAGGGCCTCCATCGAAGGGGCCCACTTCCTGGCTTTC.